The 29 T cell receptor beta chains given below trace back to one sample, sequenced in a study of PD-L1 blockade in urothelial cancer. Libraries were prepared by immunoSEQ multiplex PCR; TCRdb keeps only in-frame clonotypes and omits some of them. The sample has tens of thousands of clones, approximately 87% seen once. Time point defined: pretreatment peripheral blood. The material was PBMCs, obtained around atezolizumab (anti-PD-L1) treatment. The receptor set was obtained from a man aged 55 to 69 with urothelial cancer.

V gene TRBV4-2 combines with J gene TRBJ2-5; 7 bases align to TRBD2. V lost 0 bases and J lost 5; bases outside the gene matches: 6. Germline CDR1 and CDR2: LGHNA and YNFKEQ. The CDR3 has 15 amino acids. CDR3 bases: TGTGCCAGCAGCCAAGACGGGGACTACTCGGAGACCCAGTACTTC. Protein: CASSQDGDYSETQYF.

This chain uses TRBV19 with TRBJ2-7, with TRBD2 matching 8 bases. After removal of 1 base from V and 5 bases from J, the junction contained 7 bases not matched to a gene. Germline CDR1 and CDR2: LNHDA and SQIVND (reference sequence). The CDR3 length is 15 residues. CDR3 nucleotide sequence: TGTGCCAGTAGTATAGTGCGAGCGGGAGTCCACGAGCAGTACTTC. Its protein product is CASSIVRAGVHEQYF. Supplemented by reference TRBV19 and TRBJ2-7, the full variable domain reads DGGITQSPKYLFRKEGQNVTLSCEQNLNHDAMYWYRQDPGQGLRLIYYSQIVNDFQKGDIAEGYSVSREKKESFPLTVTSAQKNPTAFYLCASSIVRAGVHEQYFGPGTRLTVT.

V is TRBV5-1 and J is TRBJ1-1; D unresolved. This CDR3 has 16 amino acids. With 6 bases removed from V and 0 bases from J, the gap between germline ends came to 18 bases. Germline lookup yields CDR1 SGHRS and CDR2 YFSETQ. CDR3 sequence reads: CASTPRYTLMNTEAFF. The CDR3 DNA sequence: TGCGCCAGCACCCCCCGGTATACCCTGATGAACACTGAAGCTTTCTTT.

This clone has more than one count but fewer than ten. The chain employs TRBV13 and TRBJ1-5; 8 bases fit TRBD1. CDR1 is PRHDT, CDR2 FYEKMQ, per germline (reference sequence). The CDR3 is made up of 14 amino acids. V was clipped by 4 bases and J by 4 bases; unmatched bases: 3. CDR3 amino acids: CASSSGGSNQPQHF. The CDR3 DNA is TGTGCCAGCAGCTCAGGGGGCTCTAATCAGCCCCAGCATTTT. The entire variable domain, with the rest obtained from reference TRBV13 and TRBJ1-5, is as follows: AAGVIQSPRHLIKEKRETATLKCYPIPRHDTVYWYQQGPGQDPQFLISFYEKMQSDKGSIPDRFSAQQFSDYHSELNMSSLELGDSALYFCASSSGGSNQPQHFGDGTRLSIL.

The chain has TRBV25-1 and TRBJ2-3, with 8 bases that match TRBD2. Losses at the gene ends were 10 bases for V and 1 base for J; bases not matched to a gene: 13. The V gene's germline CDR1 is MGHDK and CDR2 SYGVNS. CDR3 size: 16 residues. CDR3 sequence reads: CATGAGGGSGTDTQYF. DNA for the CDR3: TGTGCCACAGGGGCGGGAGGAGGGTCGGGCACAGATACGCAGTATTTT.

The rearrangement joins TRBV7-3 to TRBJ1-3; D unclear. Germline V CDR1 and CDR2: SGHTA, FQGTGA. The length of the CDR3 is 15 residues. Trimming removed 8 bases at V and 2 bases at J, with 16 bases between. The CDR3 nucleotides are TGTGCCAGCCAGTCAGAGGTCGGCACTGGAAACACCATATATTTT. This translates into CASQSEVGTGNTIYF.

The rearrangement links TRBV18 to TRBJ1-1; D is unresolved. The CDR3 covers 13 residues. The germline V and J ends were trimmed by 3 bases and 1 base, with 6 bases remaining between them. CDR1 KGHSH and CDR2 LQKENI come from the germline V gene. CDR3 nucleotides: TGTGCCAGCTCACCCGTCCCGAACACTGAAGCTTTCTTT. It yields the protein CASSPVPNTEAFF.

The rearrangement joins TRBV5-4 to TRBJ1-2; 8 bases map to TRBD1. Germline V gives CDR1 SGHNT, CDR2 YYREEE (reference sequence). V trimming: 2 bases; J trimming: 6 bases; junction bases outside the gene matches: 3. This CDR3 has 13 residues. CDR3 coding DNA: TGTGCCAGCAGCTTAGGACAGGGACATGGCTACACCTTC. Amino acids: CASSLGQGHGYTF.

The chain couples TRBV9 to TRBJ1-6, with TRBD1 as a possible D gene (5 bases). V lost 4 bases, J lost 4 bases, and 12 bases lay in between. This CDR3 comprises 15 residues. CDR1 is SGDLS, CDR2 YYNGEE, per germline. CDR3 sequence (DNA): TGTGCCAGCAGCCAAGGGGCCCAATATAATTCACCCCTCCACTTT. Translating it yields CASSQGAQYNSPLHF.

This clone has only a few counts. The chain uses TRBV7-6 and TRBJ2-7, with D perhaps TRBD1 (6 bases). V lost 0 bases, J lost 4 bases, and 19 bases lay in between. This CDR3 is 17 amino acids long. The V gene's germline CDR1 is SGHVS and CDR2 FNYEAQ. The CDR3 loop is CASSLALGSRGQYEQYF. CDR3 bases: TGTGCCAGCAGCTTAGCTCTGGGGTCCAGGGGACAATACGAGCAGTACTTC.

This clone has only one observation. The chain employs TRBV27 and TRBJ2-1, with TRBD2 identical over 12 bases. Germline V gives CDR1 MNHEY, CDR2 SMNVEV (reference sequence). V lost 6 bases to trimming and J lost 5 bases; unmatched junction nucleotides: 5. This CDR3 is built from 15 residues. The CDR3 DNA is TGTGCCAGCAGAACCCCTAGCGGGAGGGACAATGAGCAGTTCTTC. It specifies CASRTPSGRDNEQFF.

V gene TRBV12-5 combines with J gene TRBJ2-5; maybe TRBD1 (6 bases). Germline lookup yields CDR1 LGHNT and CDR2 FRNRAP. V lost 5 bases and J 4 bases, leaving 11 bases between the germline ends. The length of the CDR3 is 13 residues. CDR3 coding DNA: TGTGCTAGTGGTCAGGGGATTCCAGAGACCCAGTACTTC. As protein: CASGQGIPETQYF.

The chain links TRBV4-1 to TRBJ2-1, with 13 nucleotides matching TRBD2. CDR3 length: 17 amino acids. The V and J ends lost 0 bases and 7 bases, in that order; junction bases with no gene match: 6. Germline loops: CDR1 MGHRA, CDR2 YSYEKL. For the CDR3, the DNA is TGCGCCAGCAGCCAAGATTGGGGACTAGCGGGATATAATGAGCAGTTCTTC. Amino acids: CASSQDWGLAGYNEQFF.

The V and J genes are TRBV28 and TRBJ2-7, with 8 bases that match TRBD1. The CDR3 runs to 18 residues. The germline V gene encodes CDR1 MDHEN and CDR2 SYDVKM. After removal of 3 bases from V and 4 bases from J, the junction contained 17 bases not matched to a gene. CDR3 in DNA: TGTGCCAGCAGTTTTTCCCTCTCTGCCGCAGGGGGCAGGTACGAGCAGTACTTC. Amino acids: CASSFSLSAAGGRYEQYF.

This clone has a single count. The CDR3 DNA is TGTGCCAGCAGCGCGACGACTTTATTGTCTTTGGACACTGAAGCTTTCTTT. It codes for CASSATTLLSLDTEAFF. The chain uses TRBV9 and TRBJ1-1; D unclear. The V end was cut by 3 bases, the J end by 3 bases, with 21 bases between. The CDR3 spans 17 residues. Germline CDR1 and CDR2: SGDLS and YYNGEE.

This clone was recorded once. J is TRBJ2-7 and V is TRBV9; D unresolved. The germline V gene has CDR1 SGDLS and CDR2 YYNGEE. The CDR3 has 14 amino acids. Trimming took 0 bases from V and 3 from J, leaving 10 bases between them. This CDR3 reads CASSVEQTNYEQYF. In nucleotides, the CDR3 is TGTGCCAGCAGCGTAGAACAGACCAACTACGAGCAGTACTTC.

The chain joins TRBV7-3 to TRBJ2-7; 9 bases fit TRBD2. Trimming cost V 6 bases and J 0 bases; bases outside gene matches: 3. Germline V gene lookup returns CDR1 SGHTA and CDR2 FQGTGA. CDR3 size: 14 residues. The DNA for the CDR3 is TGTGCCAGCAGTGGACTAGCGAACTCCTACGAGCAGTACTTC. Amino acids: CASSGLANSYEQYF.

The chain combines TRBV2 with TRBJ2-7; D not resolved. V lost 5 bases and J lost 3, with 5 bases in between. The germline gives CDR1 SNHLY, CDR2 FYNNEI. This CDR3 is built from 11 residues. CDR3 amino acids: CASSPRYEQYF. The CDR3 DNA is TGTGCCAGCAGTCCCCGCTACGAGCAGTACTTC.

The CDR3 here is CASSDNRGAVTGELFF. The CDR3 nucleotides read TGTGCCAGCAGTGATAATAGGGGCGCGGTCACCGGGGAGCTGTTTTTT. V and J are TRBV2 and TRBJ2-2; perhaps TRBD1 as D (5 bases). The CDR3 runs 16 residues. Germline lookup yields CDR1 SNHLY and CDR2 FYNNEI. The V end was cut by 3 bases, the J end by 4 bases, with 15 bases between.

The chain has TRBV5-1 and TRBJ2-1, with D uncertain. This CDR3 has 13 residues. V lost 0 bases and J lost 4, with 5 bases in between. Germline V gives CDR1 SGHRS, CDR2 YFSETQ. The CDR3 bases are TGCGCCAGCAGCTTGGGACATTACAATGAGCAGTTCTTC. Translation: CASSLGHYNEQFF.

The gene calls are TRBV28 and TRBJ1-1; no firm D call. The germline V and J ends were trimmed by 4 bases and 4 bases, with 13 bases remaining between them. Germline CDR1 and CDR2: MDHEN and SYDVKM. The CDR3 runs to 14 residues. CDR3 protein: CASSSTSAATEAFF. The CDR3 nucleotides read TGTGCCAGCAGTTCCACCTCGGCGGCCACTGAAGCTTTCTTT.

The chain has TRBV18 and TRBJ1-5, with unresolved D. V lost 3 bases and J 0 bases, leaving 9 bases between the germline ends. The CDR3 is made up of 15 amino acids. Germline CDR1 reads KGHSH; CDR2 reads LQKENI. The CDR3 DNA follows: TGTGCCAGCTCACCGGGAGCCTCTAGCAATCAGCCCCAGCATTTT. Its translation: CASSPGASSNQPQHF.

This chain uses TRBV5-1 with TRBJ2-7, with TRBD1 identical over 8 bases. This CDR3 is 15 amino acids long. Per germline, CDR1 SGHRS and CDR2 YFSETQ. V trimming: 4 bases; J trimming: 6 bases; junction bases outside the gene matches: 12. The CDR3 loop reads CASSQTPGQVIEQYF. The CDR3 nucleotides are TGCGCCAGCAGCCAAACCCCGGGACAGGTTATCGAGCAGTACTTC.

The chain employs TRBV4-3 and TRBJ2-1; TRBD2 matches 9 bases. CDR1 and CDR2 from the germline V gene are LGHNA and YSLEER. The CDR3 totals 16 residues. The V and J ends lost 1 base and 5 bases, in that order; junction bases with no gene match: 6. In DNA form, the CDR3 reads TGCGCCAGCAGCCAAGGAGGACTAGCGAGCCACAATGAGCAGTTCTTC. Translating gives CASSQGGLASHNEQFF.

The chain joins TRBV5-8 to TRBJ2-1, with 8 positions matching TRBD2. Losses at the gene ends were 0 bases for V and 7 bases for J; bases not matched to a gene: 12. The CDR3 has 17 residues. The germline CDR1 and CDR2 sequences are SGHTS and YDEGEE. CDR3 amino acids: CASSLVPASGGGNEQFF. CDR3 sequence (DNA): TGTGCCAGCAGCTTGGTTCCTGCCAGCGGGGGAGGGAATGAGCAGTTCTTC.

This clone was seen just once. V and J are TRBV19 and TRBJ1-4; 11 nucleotides line up with TRBD1. CDR1 and CDR2 from the germline V gene are LNHDA and SQIVND (reference sequence). The V segment lost 5 bases and the J segment 0 bases; nucleotides outside the gene matches: 8. This CDR3 region has 18 residues. The DNA for the CDR3 is TGTGCCAGTAGTCCCGGACAGGGGGCGGTTGCAACTAATGAAAAACTGTTTTTT. The encoded protein is CASSPGQGAVATNEKLFF.

J is TRBJ2-7 and V is TRBV29-1, with 11 bases fitting TRBD2. CDR3 size: 15 residues. Looked up from germline, CDR1 is SQVTM and CDR2 is ANQGSEA. Trimming removed 2 bases from V and 6 bases from J; junction bases left unmatched: 9. CDR3 amino acids: CSVEYGRLAGGEQYF. The CDR3, as DNA: TGCAGCGTTGAATATGGTCGCCTAGCGGGAGGCGAGCAGTACTTC.

This chain links TRBV5-4 with TRBJ2-1; 8 bases align to TRBD2. The CDR3 totals 16 residues. The junction had 9 bases not matched to a gene; V was cut back by 4 bases and J by 3 bases. CDR1 is SGHNT, CDR2 YYREEE, per germline (reference sequence). CDR3 coding DNA: TGTGCCAGCAGCCCCGTCCGGGGGGGAGTCTACAATGAGCAGTTCTTC. Its protein is CASSPVRGGVYNEQFF.

V usage is TRBV27 and J usage is TRBJ1-2; TRBD1 is a possible D gene (5 bases). The germline V and J ends were trimmed by 0 bases and 8 bases, with 10 bases remaining between them. Germline lookup yields CDR1 MNHEY and CDR2 SMNVEV (reference sequence). The CDR3 length is 13 residues. The CDR3 loop is CASSLSLTGGYTF. The CDR3 region has the DNA TGTGCCAGCAGTTTATCCCTTACAGGAGGCTACACCTTC.